Shown below are 11 T cell receptor beta chains from a single sample sequenced in a study of control samples from healthy donors and cancer patients (dated by TCRdb to the early 2020s). Preparation of the library involved the immunoSEQ multiplex PCR assay. Held by TCRdb, this immuneACCESS table contains in-frame sequences only and omits some clones. Under half of the omission traces to an unresolved V gene where checked; the cause of the rest is unknown. The sample table shows 100,000 to 120,000 clones, and roughly 90% are seen once. 3.7% of the sample is in the top ten clones. The sample was PBMCs. Every receptor here comes from a woman aged 55-70 years with lung cancer.

The rearrangement joins TRBV7-9 to TRBJ2-3; the match to TRBD2 covers 10 bases. This CDR3 has 18 amino acids. The trim removed 1 base at V and 3 bases at J, leaving 10 bases unmatched. The germline CDR1 and CDR2 sequences are SEHNR and FQNEAQ (reference sequence). CDR3: CASSLEWGSGGPTDTQYF. The CDR3 DNA reads TGTGCCAGCAGCTTAGAATGGGGTAGCGGGGGGCCTACAGATACGCAGTATTTT.

The chain couples TRBV7-2 to TRBJ1-2; no reliable D call. Trimming cost V 1 base and J 6 bases, with 6 bases left between them. The germline V gene has CDR1 SGHTA and CDR2 FQGNSA. The length of the CDR3 is 12 residues. The CDR3 is CASSLDGHGYTF. The CDR3 DNA reads as TGTGCCAGCAGCTTAGATGGTCATGGCTACACCTTC.

This clone showed up just a few times. The chain joins TRBV5-1 to TRBJ2-5; perhaps D is TRBD1 or TRBD2 (5 bases each). Trimming removed 4 bases at V and 4 bases at J, with 14 bases between. Germline V gives CDR1 SGHRS, CDR2 YFSETQ. The CDR3 sequence is 14 residues long. CDR3 protein: CASSPGRGRETQYF. CDR3 coding DNA: TGCGCCAGCAGCCCGGGACGAGGACGAGAGACCCAGTACTTC.

This clone was seen once. The gene calls are TRBV10-3 and TRBJ1-5; 7 nucleotides align to TRBD1. Germline V CDR1 and CDR2: ENHRY, SYGVKD. CDR3 length: 18 amino acids. The ends lost 2 bases at V and 7 bases at J; junction bases unmatched: 17. CDR3 sequence reads: CAISETYIPGQTRQPQHF. CDR3 sequence (DNA): TGTGCCATCAGTGAGACCTACATACCGGGACAGACGCGACAGCCCCAGCATTTT.

V gene TRBV18 combines with J gene TRBJ2-2; weak D call: TRBD1 (6 bases). V was pared by 0 bases and J by 4 bases, with 12 bases between. Germline V CDR1 and CDR2: KGHSH, LQKENI. This CDR3 is 16 amino acids long. CDR3 nucleotide sequence: TGTGCCAGCTCACCACCGAGGGGGAGTGGCACCGGGGAGCTGTTTTTT. This sequence encodes CASSPPRGSGTGELFF.

This chain's CDR3 is CATSAGTPYGYTF. As DNA, the CDR3 is TGTGCCACCAGTGCCGGGACACCCTATGGCTACACCTTC. This chain connects TRBV24-1 to TRBJ1-2, with a weak D call TRBD1 (6 bases). Per germline, CDR1 KGHDR and CDR2 SFDVKD. Trimming shortened V by 5 bases and J by 4 bases, and 10 bases separated the two germline ends. The CDR3 extends over 13 amino acids.

The CDR3 region is CASSEEIGPNEQFF. The CDR3 bases are TGTGCCAGCAGTGAAGAAATTGGACCAAATGAGCAGTTCTTC. The V and J genes are TRBV6-1 and TRBJ2-1; D gene unclear. Germline V gene lookup returns CDR1 MNHNS and CDR2 SASEGT. CDR3 length: 14 amino acids. Trimming took off 1 base at V and 7 bases at J, with 11 bases between the two ends.

This clone was detected once. The chain is built from TRBV6-4 and TRBJ2-3; 8 nucleotides agree with TRBD2. V was pared by 5 bases and J by 1 base, with 8 bases of the junction left unmatched. The germline CDR1 and CDR2 sequences are MRHNA and SNTAGT. CDR3 length: 16 amino acids. The CDR3 protein is CASSYISGSGTDTQYF. The CDR3 DNA is TGTGCCAGCAGTTATATCAGCGGGAGCGGCACAGATACGCAGTATTTT.

CDR3: CASSYSTADNEQFF. The CDR3 DNA reads TGTGCCAGCAGTTACTCAACAGCCGACAATGAGCAGTTCTTC. This chain connects TRBV6-5 to TRBJ2-1; D gene ambiguous. Between the trimmed V and J ends, which lost 0 bases and 5 bases, there was a span of 8 bases. Germline CDR1 reads MNHEY; CDR2 reads SVGAGI. The CDR3 is 14 amino acids.

This clone was seen once. The V and J genes are TRBV7-3 and TRBJ2-7; 10 positions agree with TRBD1. Looked up from germline, CDR1 is SGHTA and CDR2 is FQGTGA. The CDR3 covers 15 residues. V shed 5 bases and J 2 bases; nucleotides not matched to a gene: 6. The CDR3 spells CASSPGTGVPYEQYF. Written as DNA, the CDR3 is TGTGCCAGCAGCCCCGGGACAGGGGTTCCCTACGAGCAGTACTTC.

The CDR3 region has the DNA TGTGCCGGCACACCGGGACAGGGTGCAACTAATGAAAAACTGTTTTTT. This sequence encodes CAGTPGQGATNEKLFF. This chain links TRBV2 with TRBJ1-4, with TRBD1 matching 9 bases. Germline loops: CDR1 SNHLY, CDR2 FYNNEI. This CDR3 region has 16 residues. The trim removed 11 bases at V and 0 bases at J, leaving 10 bases unmatched.